The clone carrying this TCR beta chain was detected many times. The antigen is not known. The data were obtained in a study of molecular identifiers for immune sequencing clone quantification. Study results and caveats: Single-cell amounts of spiked Jurkat TCR RNA were reportedly detectable among approximately 1 million naive cells.

Preparation methods for the bulk TCR libraries were those previously described, with listed TCR primers. MiXCR was run by TCRdb on the PCR reads, yielding one entry per CDR3 protein. The table lists just under 650,000 distinct CDR3 sequences, just under 20% of them singletons. The CDR3 contains 13 residues. V was shortened by 4 bases and J by 2 bases, with 6 bases between the two germline ends. Germline V lookup: CDR1 SGHTA, CDR2 FQGNSA. V usage is TRBV7-2 and J usage is TRBJ2-4, with D uncertain. The sequencing sample was made of naive CD8+ T cells from blood, with Jurkat cell RNA spiked in. This sample's subset: FACS-sorted CD8+CD4-CCR7+CD45RA+ naive T cells. The origin of this receptor is a human donor in good health. Some libraries in this study had Jurkat cell RNA spiked in. The CDR3 loop reads CASSSPTKNIQYF. As DNA, the CDR3 is TGTGCCAGCAGCTCCCCTACCAAAAACATTCAGTACTTC.